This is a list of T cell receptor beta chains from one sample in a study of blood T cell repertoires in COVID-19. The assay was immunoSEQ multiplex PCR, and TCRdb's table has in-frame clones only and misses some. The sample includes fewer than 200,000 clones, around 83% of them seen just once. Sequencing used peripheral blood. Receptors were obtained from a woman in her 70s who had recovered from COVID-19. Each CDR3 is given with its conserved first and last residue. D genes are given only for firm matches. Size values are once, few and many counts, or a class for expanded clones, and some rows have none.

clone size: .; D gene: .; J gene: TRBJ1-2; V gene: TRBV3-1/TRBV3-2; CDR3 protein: CASSQDWAGRRYTF; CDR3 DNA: TGTGCCAGCAGCCAAGATTGGGCAGGGCGAAGGTACACCTTC
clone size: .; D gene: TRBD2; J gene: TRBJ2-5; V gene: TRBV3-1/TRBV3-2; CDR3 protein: CASSQEAGGPWETQYF; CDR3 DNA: TGTGCCAGCAGCCAAGAGGCGGGAGGGCCGTGGGAGACCCAGTACTTC
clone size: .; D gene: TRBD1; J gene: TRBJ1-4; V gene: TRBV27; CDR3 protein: CASKPWTGANEKLFF; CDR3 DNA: TGTGCCAGCAAACCCTGGACAGGGGCTAATGAAAAACTGTTTTTT
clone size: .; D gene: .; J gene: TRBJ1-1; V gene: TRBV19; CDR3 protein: CASGEIRAGLNTEAFF; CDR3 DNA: TGTGCCAGTGGGGAGATACGGGCCGGCCTGAACACTGAAGCTTTCTTT
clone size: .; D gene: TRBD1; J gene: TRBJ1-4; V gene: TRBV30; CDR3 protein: CAWRPDRGEKLFF; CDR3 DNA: TGTGCCTGGAGGCCTGACAGGGGTGAAAAACTGTTTTTT
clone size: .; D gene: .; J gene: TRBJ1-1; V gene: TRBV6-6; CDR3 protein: CASSYSKRDTEAFF; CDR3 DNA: TGTGCCAGCAGTTACTCTAAGAGGGACACTGAAGCTTTCTTT
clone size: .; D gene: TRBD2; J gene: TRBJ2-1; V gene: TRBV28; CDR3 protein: CASMGVGASGYNEQFF; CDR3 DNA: TGTGCCAGCATGGGGGTTGGGGCTAGCGGCTACAATGAGCAGTTCTTC
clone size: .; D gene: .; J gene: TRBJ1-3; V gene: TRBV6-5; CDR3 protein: CASSYVPRGNTIYF; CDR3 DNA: TGTGCCAGCAGTTACGTCCCGAGAGGAAACACCATATATTTT
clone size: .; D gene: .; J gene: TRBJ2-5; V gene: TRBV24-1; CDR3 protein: CATSDWGVGDQETQYF; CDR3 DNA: TGTGCCACCAGTGATTGGGGAGTGGGAGACCAAGAGACCCAGTACTTC
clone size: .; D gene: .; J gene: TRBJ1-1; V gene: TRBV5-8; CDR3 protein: CASSTGDMNTEAFF; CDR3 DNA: TGTGCCAGCAGCACCGGGGATATGAACACTGAAGCTTTCTTT
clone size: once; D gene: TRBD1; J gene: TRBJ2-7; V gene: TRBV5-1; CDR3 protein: CASSPRQGGNEQYF; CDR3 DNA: TGCGCCAGCAGCCCCCGACAGGGGGGGAACGAGCAGTACTTC
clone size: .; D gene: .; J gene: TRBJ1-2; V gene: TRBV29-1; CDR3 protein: CTLAEQGPNYGYTF; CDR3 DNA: TGCACCCTAGCCGAACAGGGTCCTAACTATGGCTACACCTTC
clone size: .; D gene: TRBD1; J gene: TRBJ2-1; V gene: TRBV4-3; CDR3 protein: CASSQRTGGYNEQFF; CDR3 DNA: TGCGCCAGCAGCCAACGGACAGGGGGGTACAATGAGCAGTTCTTC
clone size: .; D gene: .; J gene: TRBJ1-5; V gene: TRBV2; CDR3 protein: CASRGDSNQPQHF; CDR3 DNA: TGTGCCAGCAGGGGGGACTCCAATCAGCCCCAGCATTTT
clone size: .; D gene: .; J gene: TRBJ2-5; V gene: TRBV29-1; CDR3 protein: CSVGQTLQETQYF; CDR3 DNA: TGCAGCGTTGGACAGACCCTACAAGAGACCCAGTACTTC
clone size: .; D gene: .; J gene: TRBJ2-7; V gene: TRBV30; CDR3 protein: CAWSHLRGNRDYEQYF; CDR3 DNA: TGTGCCTGGAGTCACCTTCGGGGGAACCGGGATTACGAGCAGTACTTC
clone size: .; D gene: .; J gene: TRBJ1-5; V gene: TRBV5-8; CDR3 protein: CASSPGHPGQPQHF; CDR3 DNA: TGTGCCAGCAGCCCCGGACACCCGGGCCAGCCCCAGCATTTT
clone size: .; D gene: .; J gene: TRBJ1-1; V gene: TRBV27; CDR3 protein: CASRGRDAEAFF; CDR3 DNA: TGTGCCAGCAGGGGGCGGGACGCTGAAGCTTTCTTT
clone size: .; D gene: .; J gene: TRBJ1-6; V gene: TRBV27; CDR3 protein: CASSPTRGINSPLHF; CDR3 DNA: TGTGCCAGCAGCCCCACGCGGGGCATTAATTCACCCCTCCACTTT
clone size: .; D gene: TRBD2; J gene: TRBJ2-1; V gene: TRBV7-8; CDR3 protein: CASSLREVEQFF; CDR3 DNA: TGTGCCAGCAGCCTCCGGGAGGTTGAGCAGTTCTTC
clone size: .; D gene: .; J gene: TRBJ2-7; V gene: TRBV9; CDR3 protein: CASSETGTYSYEQYF; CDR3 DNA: TGTGCCAGCAGCGAGACCGGGACATACTCCTACGAGCAGTACTTC
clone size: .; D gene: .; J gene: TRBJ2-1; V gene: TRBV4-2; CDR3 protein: CASSPRDSYNEQFF; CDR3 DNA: TGTGCCAGCAGCCCCCGGGACTCCTACAATGAGCAGTTCTTC
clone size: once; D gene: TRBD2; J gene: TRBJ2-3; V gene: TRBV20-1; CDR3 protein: CSASGPAGLTDTQYF; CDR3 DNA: TGCAGTGCTAGTGGGCCAGCGGGGCTCACAGATACGCAGTATTTT
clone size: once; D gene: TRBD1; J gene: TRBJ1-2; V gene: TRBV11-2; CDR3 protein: CASSPRTGIYGYTF; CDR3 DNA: TGTGCCAGCAGCCCCCGGACAGGGATCTATGGCTACACCTTC
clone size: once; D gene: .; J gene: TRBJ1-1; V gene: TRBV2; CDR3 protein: CASSPGFTEAFF; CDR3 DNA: TGTGCCAGCAGCCCGGGGTTCACTGAAGCTTTCTTT
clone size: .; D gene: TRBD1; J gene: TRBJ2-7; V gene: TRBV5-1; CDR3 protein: CASRLGQGQGEQYF; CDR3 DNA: TGCGCCAGCAGACTAGGACAGGGGCAGGGAGAGCAGTACTTC
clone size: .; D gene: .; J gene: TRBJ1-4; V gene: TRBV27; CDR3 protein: CATQILGPGNEKLFF; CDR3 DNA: TGTGCCACCCAAATCCTGGGGCCAGGTAATGAAAAACTGTTTTTT
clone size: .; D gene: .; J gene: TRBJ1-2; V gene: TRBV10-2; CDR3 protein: CASLEGESGYGYTF; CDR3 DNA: TGCGCCAGCCTCGAGGGGGAGAGTGGCTATGGCTACACCTTC
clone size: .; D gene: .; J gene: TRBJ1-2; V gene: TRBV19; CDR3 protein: CASIGESHGYTF; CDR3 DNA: TGTGCCAGTATCGGGGAATCTCATGGCTACACCTTC
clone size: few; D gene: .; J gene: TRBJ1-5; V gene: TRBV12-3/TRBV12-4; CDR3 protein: CASSPYAIQPQHF; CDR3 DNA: TGTGCCAGCAGTCCCTATGCAATTCAGCCCCAGCATTTT
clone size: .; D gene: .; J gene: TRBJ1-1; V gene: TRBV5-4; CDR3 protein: CASSLAGGDTEAFF; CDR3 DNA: TGTGCCAGCAGCTTGGCCGGGGGAGACACTGAAGCTTTCTTT
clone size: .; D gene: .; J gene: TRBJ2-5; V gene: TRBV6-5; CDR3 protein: CASGRGHGWQETQYF; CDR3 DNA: TGTGCCAGCGGAAGGGGCCACGGATGGCAAGAGACCCAGTACTTC
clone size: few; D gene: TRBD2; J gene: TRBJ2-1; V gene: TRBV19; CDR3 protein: CASIERPLAGARNEQFF; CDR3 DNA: TGTGCCAGTATAGAGCGGCCTTTAGCGGGAGCGAGGAATGAGCAGTTCTTC
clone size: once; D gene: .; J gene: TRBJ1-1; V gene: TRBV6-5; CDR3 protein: CASTYGLGTEAFF; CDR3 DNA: TGTGCCAGCACTTACGGGCTCGGTACTGAAGCTTTCTTT
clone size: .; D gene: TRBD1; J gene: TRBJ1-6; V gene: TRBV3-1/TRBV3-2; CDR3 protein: CASSPTGGAYSPLHF; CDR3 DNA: TGTGCCAGCAGCCCAACAGGGGGGGCCTATTCACCCCTCCACTTT
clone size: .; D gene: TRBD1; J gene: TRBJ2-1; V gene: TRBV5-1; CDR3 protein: CASSLGTGSHEQFF; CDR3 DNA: TGCGCCAGCAGCTTGGGGACAGGGTCGCATGAGCAGTTCTTC
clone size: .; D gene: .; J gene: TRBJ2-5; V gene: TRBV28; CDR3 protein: CATTGGGEETQYF; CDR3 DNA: TGTGCCACCACAGGTGGGGGCGAGGAGACCCAGTACTTC
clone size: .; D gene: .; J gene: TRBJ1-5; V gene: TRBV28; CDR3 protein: CASRRQLLNQPQHF; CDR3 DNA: TGTGCCAGCCGAAGACAGCTCCTCAATCAGCCCCAGCATTTT
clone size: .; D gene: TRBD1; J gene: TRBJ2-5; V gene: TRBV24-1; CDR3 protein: CATSDFTGQGWETQYF; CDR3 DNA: TGTGCCACCAGTGACTTCACCGGACAGGGATGGGAGACCCAGTACTTC
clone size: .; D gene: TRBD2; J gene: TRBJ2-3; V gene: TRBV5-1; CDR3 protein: CASSLGHRTSGRGTDTQYF; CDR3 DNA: TGCGCCAGCAGCTTGGGCCACCGGACTAGCGGGAGGGGCACAGATACGCAGTATTTT
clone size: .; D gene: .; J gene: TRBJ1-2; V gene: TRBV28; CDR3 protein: CAGGAGRSSYGYTF; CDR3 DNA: TGTGCCGGTGGGGCAGGGCGATCCTCCTATGGCTACACCTTC
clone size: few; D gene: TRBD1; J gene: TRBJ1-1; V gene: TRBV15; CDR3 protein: CATSTGDRGYEAFF; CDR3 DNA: TGTGCCACCAGCACCGGGGACAGGGGGTATGAAGCTTTCTTT
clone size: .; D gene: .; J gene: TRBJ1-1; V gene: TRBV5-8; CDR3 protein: CASRHSQLNTEAFF; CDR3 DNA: TGTGCCAGCAGGCACAGCCAGCTGAACACTGAAGCTTTCTTT
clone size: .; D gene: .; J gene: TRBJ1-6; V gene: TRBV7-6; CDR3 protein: CASSSGRGANNSPLHF; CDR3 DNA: TGTGCCAGCAGCTCTGGTCGGGGGGCCAATAATTCACCCCTCCACTTT
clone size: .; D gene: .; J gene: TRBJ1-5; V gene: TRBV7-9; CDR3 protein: CASSLGDTYVQPQHF; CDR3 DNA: TGTGCCAGCAGCTTAGGCGACACCTATGTGCAGCCCCAGCATTTT
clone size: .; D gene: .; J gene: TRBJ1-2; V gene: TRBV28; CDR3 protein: CASSVGGAAYGYTF; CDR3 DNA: TGTGCCAGCAGTGTTGGAGGGGCTGCCTATGGCTACACCTTC
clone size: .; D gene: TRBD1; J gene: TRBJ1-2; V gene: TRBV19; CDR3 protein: CASSLPDRDYYGYTF; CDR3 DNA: TGTGCCAGTAGTTTACCCGACAGGGACTACTATGGCTACACCTTC
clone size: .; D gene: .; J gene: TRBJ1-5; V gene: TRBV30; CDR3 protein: CAWSVLAGGQPQHF; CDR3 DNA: TGTGCCTGGAGTGTTCTCGCGGGGGGGCAGCCCCAGCATTTT
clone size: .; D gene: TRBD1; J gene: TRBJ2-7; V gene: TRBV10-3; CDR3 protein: CAISAPGQGGYEQYF; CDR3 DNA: TGTGCCATCAGTGCCCCCGGACAGGGTGGCTACGAGCAGTACTTC
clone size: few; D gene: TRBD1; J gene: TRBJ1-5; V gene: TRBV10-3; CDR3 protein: CAISGQGGRSNQPQHF; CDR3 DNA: TGTGCCATCAGTGGACAGGGAGGAAGGAGCAATCAGCCCCAGCATTTT
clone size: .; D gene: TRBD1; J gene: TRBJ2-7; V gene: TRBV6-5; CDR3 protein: CASSYRGRTYEQYF; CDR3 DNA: TGTGCCAGCAGTTACAGGGGGCGGACCTACGAGCAGTACTTC